The 32 T cell receptor beta chains below all came from one sample that was sequenced in a study of T cells in Graves' hyperthyroidism and ophthalmopathy. RNA transcripts were the template for amplifying TCR beta CDR3 regions. RT-PCR in the first round (using the HTBI primer set) targeted the TCR CDR3. TCRdb called the multiplex PCR reads again in MiXCR, with one record for every CDR3 protein. Of hundreds of thousands of distinct CDR3 sequences in the sample, about 14% were seen once. The sequenced material came from blood. All receptors derive from a woman aged 45-59 years with Graves' ophthalmopathy.

This clonotype has a count of ten or more. This chain links TRBV6-5 with TRBJ2-7; 7 bases are a match to TRBD2. The CDR3 length is 16 residues. Germline loops: CDR1 MNHEY, CDR2 SVGAGI. With 0 bases clipped from V and 0 bases from J, the junction kept 5 bases outside the gene matches. The CDR3 DNA is TGTGCCAGCAGTTACTCGTACGGGGGGATCTCCTACGAGCAGTACTTC. It specifies CASSYSYGGISYEQYF.

The chain joins TRBV19 to TRBJ2-7; the D call may be TRBD1 or TRBD2 (5 bases each). V was shortened by 4 bases and J by 0 bases, with 10 bases between the two germline ends. CDR3 length: 14 amino acids. Germline loops: CDR1 LNHDA, CDR2 SQIVND (reference sequence). CDR3 region: CASSSRDVSYEQYF. CDR3 sequence (DNA): TGTGCCAGTAGTAGCCGGGACGTCTCCTACGAGCAGTACTTC.

This clonotype was counted ten times or more. The chain recombines TRBV29-1 with TRBJ1-1; a weak D match, TRBD1 (5 bases). V gave up 6 bases and J gave up 6 bases, with 29 bases separating them. Germline CDR1 is SQVTM and CDR2 is ANQGSEA. This CDR3 region has 17 residues. In nucleotides, the CDR3 is TGCAGCGTGGGAAGCGGGCAGGGTTTATGGTTAGGGTCTGAAGCTTTCTTT. Its translation: CSVGSGQGLWLGSEAFF.

Many counts were recorded for this clonotype. The V and J genes are TRBV12-3 or TRBV12-4 and TRBJ2-7, with D unclear. The CDR3 extends over 13 amino acids. The ends were cut back, 6 bases at V and 3 bases at J, with 12 bases in the middle. The CDR3 spells CASSSDVLYEQYF. The DNA for the CDR3 is TGTGCCAGCAGCTCCGACGTCCTCTACGAGCAGTACTTC.

In its sample, this clonotype was seen many times. This chain links TRBV20-1 with TRBJ1-5; tentatively, D is TRBD1 (6 bases). The V end was cut by 2 bases, the J end by 0 bases, with 14 bases between. The CDR3 covers 16 residues. The germline V gene encodes CDR1 DFQATT and CDR2 SNEGSKA (reference sequence). The chain's CDR3 is CSARRGGQNSNQPQHF. CDR3 sequence (DNA): TGCAGTGCTAGAAGGGGGGGGCAGAATAGCAATCAGCCCCAGCATTTT.

The CDR3 protein is CASSQGKMTDPNTEAFF. CDR3 nucleotide sequence: TGCGCCAGCAGCCAAGGAAAGATGACAGATCCGAACACTGAAGCTTTCTTT. The rearrangement joins TRBV4-3 to TRBJ1-1; D is possibly TRBD1 (5 bases). The germline V gene encodes CDR1 LGHNA and CDR2 YSLEER. Trimming cost V 1 base and J 1 base, with 16 bases left between them. There are 17 residues in the CDR3.

A note on this clonotype: It may be a read error: a sequence one base away is much more abundant. The rearrangement joins TRBV10-3 to TRBJ2-2, with D tentatively TRBD1 (6 bases). Germline CDR1 reads ENHRY; CDR2 reads SYGVKD. This CDR3 has 15 residues. V lost 3 bases and J lost 7, with 15 bases in between. CDR3 in amino acids: CAISDPTGFGGELFF. CDR3 coding DNA: TGTGCCATCAGTGACCCAACAGGGTTTGGCGGGGAGCTGTTTTTT.

This clonotype was counted ten times or more. The chain uses TRBV28 and TRBJ1-1; 7 bases match TRBD1. Trimming at V came to 7 bases and at J to 5 bases, leaving 7 bases not matched to a gene. CDR1 is MDHEN, CDR2 SYDVKM, per germline. There are 13 residues in the CDR3. The CDR3 DNA reads as TGTGCCAGCACGATCAGGGGGAAGACTGAAGCTTTCTTT. The encoded protein is CASTIRGKTEAFF.

In this sample, this clonotype turned up many times. This chain uses TRBV12-3 or TRBV12-4 with TRBJ1-1; a possible D gene is TRBD1 (5 bases). The CDR3 runs to 15 residues. The V end lost 5 bases, the J end lost 1 base, and 14 bases lay between the germline ends. CDR3 sequence: CASSRSGPRNTEAFF. The DNA of the CDR3 is TGTGCCAGCAGTCGATCGGGACCGCGGAACACTGAAGCTTTCTTT.

This clonotype was observed at least ten times. This chain uses TRBV7-9 with TRBJ2-1; D assignment may be TRBD1 or TRBD2 (6 bases each). Trimming stripped 4 bases from V and 7 bases from J, with 17 bases between. The germline V gene encodes CDR1 SEHNR and CDR2 FQNEAQ (reference sequence). The CDR3 sequence is 15 residues long. The chain's CDR3 is CASSSPRGQGNEQFF. CDR3 DNA: TGTGCCAGCAGCTCCCCCCGGGGGCAGGGGAATGAGCAGTTCTTC.

J is TRBJ1-6 and V is TRBV5-1; TRBD1 is a possible D gene (5 bases). The CDR3 is made up of 14 amino acids. With 0 bases removed from V and 8 bases from J, the gap between germline ends came to 9 bases. Germline-derived CDR1 and CDR2 are SGHRS and YFSETQ. In DNA form, the CDR3 reads TGCGCCAGCAGCTTGGAACAGGTAGATTCACCCCTCCACTTT. Translating it yields CASSLEQVDSPLHF.

This clonotype occurred many times. The V and J genes are TRBV28 and TRBJ2-7; no firm D call. This CDR3 is built from 14 residues. Germline V lookup: CDR1 MDHEN, CDR2 SYDVKM. Trimming removed 4 bases at V and 4 bases at J, with 14 bases between. The CDR3 loop is CASSSWNLTYEQYF. The CDR3 nucleotides read TGTGCCAGCAGTTCCTGGAACCTCACTTACGAGCAGTACTTC.

Many counts were recorded for this clonotype. This chain connects TRBV7-9 to TRBJ2-3; TRBD1 matches at 8 bases. This CDR3 comprises 16 residues. Germline loops: CDR1 SEHNR, CDR2 FQNEAQ (reference sequence). Germline trimming cut 5 bases from V and 5 bases from J; bases unmatched to any gene: 12. Written as DNA, the CDR3 is TGTGCCAGCAGCCCTAGCCCCGGACAGGGAAAAGATACGCAGTATTTT. Translated, it gives CASSPSPGQGKDTQYF.

The genes are TRBV19 and TRBJ1-1; tentative D call: TRBD1 (6 bases). This CDR3 region has 17 residues. The germline V and J ends were trimmed by 7 bases and 0 bases, with 21 bases remaining between them. Per germline, CDR1 LNHDA and CDR2 SQIVND (reference sequence). CDR3 coding DNA: TGTGCCAGTACCCCAGGCAGGGGAATAGTTATGAACACTGAAGCTTTCTTT. As protein: CASTPGRGIVMNTEAFF. Looking up the rest from reference TRBV19 and TRBJ1-1 gives the full variable domain: DGGITQSPKYLFRKEGQNVTLSCEQNLNHDAMYWYRQDPGQGLRLIYYSQIVNDFQKGDIAEGYSVSREKKESFPLTVTSAQKNPTAFYLCASTPGRGIVMNTEAFFGQGTRLTVV.

This clonotype has just one count. A single base separates this from a much larger clone, so it may be a read error. The CDR3 nucleotides read TGTGCCAGCGAACGTAGGGCAGCCCAAAGCTCCTACGAGCAGTACTTC. It yields the protein CASERRAAQSSYEQYF. The V and J genes are TRBV6-2 or TRBV6-3 and TRBJ2-7, with unresolved D. The CDR3 loop spans 16 amino acids. Trimming removed 8 bases at V and 0 bases at J, with 20 bases between. Germline loops: CDR1 MNHEY, CDR2 SVGEGT.

Regarding this clonotype: This may stem from a read error, because a much larger clone lies one nucleotide away. Here the CDR3 DNA reads TGTGCCAGCAGTCCCACGGCAGCGTCGAGCTACGAGCAGTACTTC. It codes for CASSPTAASSYEQYF. The chain carries TRBV6-1 and TRBJ2-7; no firm D call. Germline-derived CDR1 and CDR2 are MNHNS and SASEGT. The CDR3 sequence is 15 residues long. V dropped 5 bases and J dropped 3 bases, with 17 bases sitting between them.

The table lists this clonotype with many counts. The gene calls are TRBV4-3 and TRBJ2-3; tentatively, D is TRBD2 (6 bases). The CDR3 is 13 amino acids. Trimming pared 0 bases from V and 12 bases from J, leaving 13 bases between. From germline, CDR1 is LGHNA and CDR2 YSLEER. CDR3 sequence reads: CASSQEARDKQYF. The CDR3 DNA sequence: TGCGCCAGCAGCCAAGAGGCGCGGGATAAACAGTATTTT.

This clonotype was seen a few times. The chain couples TRBV29-1 to TRBJ1-5, with 8 positions matching TRBD1. The CDR3 extends over 13 amino acids. Germline assignment: CDR1 SQVTM and CDR2 ANQGSEA. J gave up 6 bases and V 4 bases, and 5 bases lay outside the gene matches. The CDR3 spells CSVAGGLGQPQHF. CDR3 nucleotides: TGCAGCGTTGCAGGGGGCTTAGGTCAGCCCCAGCATTTT.

This chain uses TRBV18 with TRBJ2-3, with TRBD2 matching 8 bases. The length of the CDR3 is 16 residues. The germline V gene encodes CDR1 KGHSH and CDR2 LQKENI. Unmatched junction bases numbered 9, after V lost 3 bases and J lost 4 bases. The DNA for the CDR3 is TGTGCCAGCTCACCGGGAAGCGGGAGCTCCCCAGATACGCAGTATTTT. It is translated as CASSPGSGSSPDTQYF. Using reference TRBV18 and TRBJ2-3 for the parts outside the CDR3, the full variable domain is NAGVMQNPRHLVRRRGQEARLRCSPMKGHSHVYWYRQLPEEGLKFMVYLQKENIIDESGMPKERFSAEFPKEGPSILRIQQVVRGDSAAYFCASSPGSGSSPDTQYFGPGTRLTVL.

This clonotype occurred many times. J is TRBJ2-3 and V is TRBV18, with D possibly being TRBD1 or TRBD2 (5 bases each). This CDR3 region has 12 residues. Germline CDR1 KGHSH, CDR2 LQKENI. The V and J ends lost 2 bases and 10 bases respectively, with 10 bases between them. In DNA, the CDR3 is TGTGCCAGCTCACCATCCGGGACGCCGCAGTATTTT. This translates into CASSPSGTPQYF.

At least ten counts were recorded for this clonotype. The gene calls are TRBV10-3 and TRBJ1-5; D possibly corresponds to TRBD1 (5 bases). In germline, CDR1 is ENHRY, CDR2 SYGVKD. The CDR3 is 17 amino acids. V was shortened by 2 bases and J by 1 base, with 15 bases between the two germline ends. CDR3 bases: TGTGCCATCAGTGAGAGAAATATCGGGGCGAGCAATCAGCCCCAGCATTTT. Translation: CAISERNIGASNQPQHF.

The chain links TRBV25-1 to TRBJ1-1, with 7 positions matching TRBD1. The junction had 12 bases not matched to a gene; V was cut back by 4 bases and J by 4 bases. Germline CDR1 is MGHDK and CDR2 is SYGVNS. The CDR3 is 16 residues long. CDR3: CASSARDRGSVTEAFF. The CDR3 nucleotides read TGTGCCAGCAGTGCCCGGGACAGAGGATCGGTCACTGAAGCTTTCTTT.

V is TRBV6-2 or TRBV6-3 and J is TRBJ1-5; 7 nucleotides agree with TRBD1. J was trimmed by 0 bases and V by 0 bases; bases with no gene match: 5. The CDR3 spans 17 residues. CDR1 and CDR2 (germline): MNHEY, SVGEGT. CDR3 nucleotide sequence: TGTGCCAGCAGTTACTCAAACAGGGGAGGTAGCAATCAGCCCCAGCATTTT. The encoded protein is CASSYSNRGGSNQPQHF.

This clonotype was observed many times. The gene calls are TRBV9 and TRBJ1-1, with a tentative D call TRBD1 (5 bases). From germline, CDR1 is SGDLS and CDR2 YYNGEE. The CDR3 loop spans 14 amino acids. With 2 bases removed from V and 1 base from J, the gap between germline ends came to 9 bases. The CDR3 is CASSVSGENTEAFF. CDR3 DNA: TGTGCCAGCAGCGTCTCGGGGGAGAACACTGAAGCTTTCTTT.

This clonotype has just a few counts. The J gene is TRBJ1-1, the V gene TRBV19; possible D gene TRBD1, 5 bases. CDR1 and CDR2 from the germline V gene are LNHDA and SQIVND (reference sequence). The CDR3 loop spans 14 amino acids. V lost 5 bases and J 1 base, leaving 11 bases between the germline ends. CDR3 region: CASSPRQPNTEAFF. CDR3 bases: TGTGCCAGTAGTCCCAGACAGCCGAACACTGAAGCTTTCTTT.

The CDR3 coding sequence is TGTGCCTGGAGTATTGGGACAGGAAACACCATATATTTT. Protein: CAWSIGTGNTIYF. J is TRBJ1-3 and V is TRBV30; maybe TRBD1 (6 bases). The CDR3 length is 13 residues. The germline gives CDR1 GTSNPN, CDR2 SVGIG (reference sequence). Trimming removed 2 bases at V and 4 bases at J, with 9 bases between. Looking up the rest from reference TRBV30 and TRBJ1-3 gives the full variable domain: SQTIHQWPATLVQPVGSPLSLECTVEGTSNPNLYWYRQAAGRGLQLLFYSVGIGQISSEVPQNLSASRPQDRQFILSSKKLLLSDSGFYLCAWSIGTGNTIYFGEGSWLTVV.

This clonotype was seen only a few times. V usage is TRBV29-1 and J usage is TRBJ1-2; a weak D match, TRBD1 (5 bases). This CDR3 is built from 13 residues. Germline V gene data show CDR1 as SQVTM and CDR2 as ANQGSEA. Between the trimmed V and J ends, which lost 6 bases and 7 bases, there was a span of 18 bases. This chain's CDR3 is CSVGWGRDSGYTF. CDR3 sequence (DNA): TGCAGCGTCGGGTGGGGGAGAGACAGTGGCTACACCTTC.

In this sample, this clonotype turned up many times. The chain employs TRBV30 and TRBJ1-2; 8 nucleotides align to TRBD1. This CDR3 comprises 13 residues. J gave up 5 bases and V 1 base, and 3 bases lay outside the gene matches. Per germline, CDR1 GTSNPN and CDR2 SVGIG (reference sequence). The CDR3 DNA sequence: TGTGCCTGGAGTGACAGGGGGGATTATGGCTACACCTTC. Translation: CAWSDRGDYGYTF.

With respect to this clonotype: A much larger clone is a single base away; this may be a read error. The chain recombines TRBV10-2 with TRBJ2-7; D is undetermined. The CDR3 runs to 13 residues. Trimming took off 8 bases at V and 3 bases at J, with 14 bases between the two ends. Per germline, CDR1 WSHSY and CDR2 SAAADI. The CDR3 loop is CASGRRDYYEQYF. In nucleotides, the CDR3 is TGCGCCAGCGGTAGAAGGGATTACTACGAGCAGTACTTC.

There are many counts of this clonotype. The rearrangement uses TRBV18 and TRBJ1-1, with D unresolved. CDR1 is KGHSH, CDR2 LQKENI, per germline. The CDR3 has 15 amino acids. V was clipped by 3 bases and J by 4 bases, with 15 bases between them. In DNA form, the CDR3 reads TGTGCCAGCTCACCTCTTGGTAGCACACCCACTGAAGCTTTCTTT. It codes for CASSPLGSTPTEAFF.

This clonotype was observed many times. This chain connects TRBV28 to TRBJ1-4; D is undetermined. The CDR3 runs 15 residues. From germline, CDR1 is MDHEN and CDR2 SYDVKM. V was shortened by 4 bases and J by 3 bases, with 12 bases between the two germline ends. This chain's CDR3 is CASSSLGSPNEKLFF. The DNA of the CDR3 is TGTGCCAGCAGTTCATTGGGCTCTCCTAATGAAAAACTGTTTTTT.

This clonotype has at least ten counts. V gene TRBV5-6 combines with J gene TRBJ1-1, with TRBD1 identical over 9 bases. Germline assignment: CDR1 SGHDT and CDR2 YYEEEE. The CDR3 covers 15 residues. With V trimmed by 3 bases and J by 5 bases, 8 bases remained unmatched. CDR3 coding DNA: TGTGCCAGCAGCTCAACCGGGACAGGGTTTACTGAAGCTTTCTTT. Amino acid sequence: CASSSTGTGFTEAFF.